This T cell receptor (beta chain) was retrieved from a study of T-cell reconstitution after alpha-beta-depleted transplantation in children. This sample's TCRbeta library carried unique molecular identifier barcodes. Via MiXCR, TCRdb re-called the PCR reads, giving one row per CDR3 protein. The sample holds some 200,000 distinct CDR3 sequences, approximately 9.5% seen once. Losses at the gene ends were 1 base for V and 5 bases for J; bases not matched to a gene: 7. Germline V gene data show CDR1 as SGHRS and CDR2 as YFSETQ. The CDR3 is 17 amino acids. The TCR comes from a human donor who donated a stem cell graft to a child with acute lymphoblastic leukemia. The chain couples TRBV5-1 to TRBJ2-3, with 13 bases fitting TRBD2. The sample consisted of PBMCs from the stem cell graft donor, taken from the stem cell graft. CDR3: CASSLFTSGGAEDTQYF. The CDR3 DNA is TGCGCCAGCAGCTTGTTTACTAGCGGGGGGGCAGAAGATACGCAGTATTTT.